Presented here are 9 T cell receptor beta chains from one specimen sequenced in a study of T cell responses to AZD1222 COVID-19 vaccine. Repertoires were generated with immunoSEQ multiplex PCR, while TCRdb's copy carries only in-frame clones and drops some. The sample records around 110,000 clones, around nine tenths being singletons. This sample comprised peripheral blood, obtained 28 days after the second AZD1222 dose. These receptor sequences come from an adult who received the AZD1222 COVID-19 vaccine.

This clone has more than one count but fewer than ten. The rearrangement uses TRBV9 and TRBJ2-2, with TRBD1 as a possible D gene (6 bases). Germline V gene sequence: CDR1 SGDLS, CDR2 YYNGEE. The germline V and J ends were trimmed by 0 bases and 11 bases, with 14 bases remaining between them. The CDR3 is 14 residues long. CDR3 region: CASSVERGHAELFF. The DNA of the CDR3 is TGTGCCAGCAGCGTAGAGAGGGGACATGCTGAGCTGTTTTTT.

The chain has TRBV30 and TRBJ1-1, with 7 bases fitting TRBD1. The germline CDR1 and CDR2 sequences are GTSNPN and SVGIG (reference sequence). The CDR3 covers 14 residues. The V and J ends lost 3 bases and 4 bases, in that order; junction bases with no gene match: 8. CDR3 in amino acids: CAWSQGGAGTEAFF. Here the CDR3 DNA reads TGTGCCTGGAGCCAAGGGGGCGCGGGCACTGAAGCTTTCTTT. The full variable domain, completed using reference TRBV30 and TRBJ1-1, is SQTIHQWPATLVQPVGSPLSLECTVEGTSNPNLYWYRQAAGRGLQLLFYSVGIGQISSEVPQNLSASRPQDRQFILSSKKLLLSDSGFYLCAWSQGGAGTEAFFGQGTRLTVV.

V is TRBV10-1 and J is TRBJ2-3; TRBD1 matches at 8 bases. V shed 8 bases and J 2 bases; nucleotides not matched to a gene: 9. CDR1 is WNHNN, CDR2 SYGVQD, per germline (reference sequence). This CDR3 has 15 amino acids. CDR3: CASGRGTGPTDTQYF. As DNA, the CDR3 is TGCGCCAGCGGTCGAGGGACAGGCCCCACAGATACGCAGTATTTT.

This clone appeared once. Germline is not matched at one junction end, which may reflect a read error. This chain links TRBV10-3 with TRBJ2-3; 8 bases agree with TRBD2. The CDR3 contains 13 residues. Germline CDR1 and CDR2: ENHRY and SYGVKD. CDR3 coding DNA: TGCGCGCTAAGCGGGAGCAGCACAGATACGCAGTATTTT. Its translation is CALSGSSTDTQYF.

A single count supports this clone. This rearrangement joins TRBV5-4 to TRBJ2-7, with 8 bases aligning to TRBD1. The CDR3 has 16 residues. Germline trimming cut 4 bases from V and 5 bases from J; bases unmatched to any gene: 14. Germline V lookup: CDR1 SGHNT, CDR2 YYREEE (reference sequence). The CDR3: CASSPLGQALSHEQYF. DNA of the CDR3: TGTGCCAGCAGCCCGCTGGGACAGGCCCTTTCCCACGAGCAGTACTTC.

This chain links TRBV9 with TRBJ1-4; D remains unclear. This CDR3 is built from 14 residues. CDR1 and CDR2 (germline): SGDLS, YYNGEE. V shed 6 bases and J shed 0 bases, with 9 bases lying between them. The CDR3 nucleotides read TGTGCCAGCAATGGACCCTCAACTAATGAAAAACTGTTTTTT. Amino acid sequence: CASNGPSTNEKLFF. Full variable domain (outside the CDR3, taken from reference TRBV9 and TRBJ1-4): DSGVTQTPKHLITATGQRVTLRCSPRSGDLSVYWYQQSLDQGLQFLIQYYNGEERAKGNILERFSAQQFPDLHSELNLSSLELGDSALYFCASNGPSTNEKLFFGSGTQLSVL.

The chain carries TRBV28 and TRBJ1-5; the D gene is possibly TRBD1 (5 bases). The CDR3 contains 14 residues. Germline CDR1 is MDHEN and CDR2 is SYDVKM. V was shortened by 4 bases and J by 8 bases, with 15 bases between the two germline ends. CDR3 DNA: TGTGCCAGCAGTTCGAGGGGTTTGAGGAAGCCCCAGCATTTT. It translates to CASSSRGLRKPQHF. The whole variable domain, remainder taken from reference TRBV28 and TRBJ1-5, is DVKVTQSSRYLVKRTGEKVFLECVQDMDHENMFWYRQDPGLGLRLIYFSYDVKMKEKGDIPEGYSVSREKKERFSLILESASTNQTSMYLCASSSRGLRKPQHFGDGTRLSIL.

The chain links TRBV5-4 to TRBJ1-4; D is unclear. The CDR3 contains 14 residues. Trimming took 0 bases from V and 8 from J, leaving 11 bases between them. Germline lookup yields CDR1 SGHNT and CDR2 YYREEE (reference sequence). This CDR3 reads CASSLGQNKEKLFF. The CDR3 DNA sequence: TGTGCCAGCAGCTTGGGGCAGAATAAGGAAAAACTGTTTTTT. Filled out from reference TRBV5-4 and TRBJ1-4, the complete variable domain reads ETGVTQSPTHLIKTRGQQVTLRCSSQSGHNTVSWYQQALGQGPQFIFQYYREEENGRGNFPPRFSGLQFPNYSSELNVNALELDDSALYLCASSLGQNKEKLFFGSGTQLSVL.

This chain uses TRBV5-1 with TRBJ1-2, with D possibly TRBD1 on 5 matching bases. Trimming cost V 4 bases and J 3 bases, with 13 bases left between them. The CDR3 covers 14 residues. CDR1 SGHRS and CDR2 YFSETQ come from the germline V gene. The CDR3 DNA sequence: TGCGCCAGCAGCCTCGGGGGAGGGGACTATGGCTACACCTTC. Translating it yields CASSLGGGDYGYTF.